What follows are 26 T cell receptor beta chains derived from one specimen sequenced in a study of T cell changes during pregnancy in multiple sclerosis. Libraries were prepared by immunoSEQ multiplex PCR; TCRdb keeps only in-frame clonotypes and omits some of them. The sample contains some 130,000 clones, 96% of which appear only once. The sample in question was peripheral blood, obtained after pregnancy. The receptor set was obtained from a female donor with multiple sclerosis, enrolled in a pregnancy study.

The table lists this clone with a count of one. The J gene is TRBJ2-5, the V gene TRBV18; D gene ambiguous. V shed 1 base and J shed 5 bases, with 14 bases lying between them. The CDR3 extends over 15 amino acids. Germline assignment: CDR1 KGHSH and CDR2 LQKENI. CDR3: CASSPRKAGLETQYF. DNA for the CDR3: TGTGCCAGCTCACCACGCAAGGCAGGTTTGGAGACCCAGTACTTC. The full variable domain, completed using reference TRBV18 and TRBJ2-5, is NAGVMQNPRHLVRRRGQEARLRCSPMKGHSHVYWYRQLPEEGLKFMVYLQKENIIDESGMPKERFSAEFPKEGPSILRIQQVVRGDSAAYFCASSPRKAGLETQYFGPGTRLLVL.

The gene calls are TRBV19 and TRBJ2-2, with 10 bases that match TRBD2. CDR1 LNHDA and CDR2 SQIVND come from the germline V gene (reference sequence). This CDR3 is built from 16 residues. V trimming: 9 bases; J trimming: 7 bases; junction bases outside the gene matches: 14. CDR3 DNA sequence: TGTGCCAGGTACCCGAACTTAGCGGGAGGTAACGGGGAGCTGTTTTTT. Its protein is CARYPNLAGGNGELFF.

The rearrangement links TRBV7-2 to TRBJ2-4; D ambiguous. CDR3 size: 17 residues. Deletions cut 1 base from V and 0 bases from J, with 13 bases between. The V gene's germline CDR1 is SGHTA and CDR2 FQGNSA. This chain's CDR3 is CASSLVPRSVAKNIQYF. The CDR3 region has the DNA TGTGCCAGCAGCTTAGTTCCGCGATCGGTAGCCAAAAACATTCAGTACTTC. The complete variable domain, with remaining parts taken from reference TRBV7-2 and TRBJ2-4, reads GAGVSQSPSNKVTEKGKDVELRCDPISGHTALYWYRQSLGQGLEFLIYFQGNSAPDKSGLPSDRFSAERTGGSVSTLTIQRTQQEDSAVYLCASSLVPRSVAKNIQYFGAGTRLSVL.

This chain uses TRBV5-1 with TRBJ2-3; 11 nucleotides agree with TRBD2. This CDR3 comprises 19 residues. V gave up 1 base and J gave up 0 bases; unmatched junction bases: 10. CDR1 is SGHRS and CDR2 is YFSETQ in the germline V gene. CDR3 region: CASSLMNSGTSGSTDTQYF. The CDR3 DNA reads as TGCGCCAGCAGCTTGATGAATAGTGGGACTAGCGGAAGCACAGATACGCAGTATTTT.

This chain links TRBV4-1 with TRBJ2-1, with 10 nucleotides matching TRBD2. The CDR3 extends over 14 amino acids. Trimming removed 1 base from V and 9 bases from J; junction bases left unmatched: 3. Per germline, CDR1 MGHRA and CDR2 YSYEKL. The CDR3 loop reads CASSQALAGAEQFF. The CDR3 bases are TGCGCCAGCAGCCAAGCCCTAGCGGGAGCTGAGCAGTTCTTC.

V gene TRBV7-2 combines with J gene TRBJ2-1, with 10 bases matching TRBD2. Germline V gene lookup returns CDR1 SGHTA and CDR2 FQGNSA. After removal of 3 bases from V and 6 bases from J, the junction contained 8 bases not matched to a gene. CDR3 length equals 16 residues. CDR3 amino acids: CASSFGSSGGANEQFF. DNA for the CDR3: TGTGCCAGCAGCTTTGGGTCTAGCGGGGGAGCCAATGAGCAGTTCTTC.

The CDR3 loop is CASRGTSGLQETQYF. The CDR3 bases are TGTGCCAGCCGAGGGACTAGCGGCCTCCAAGAGACCCAGTACTTC. This chain links TRBV5-6 with TRBJ2-5; 11 nucleotides line up with TRBD2. The germline V gene has CDR1 SGHDT and CDR2 YYEEEE. J lost 1 base, V lost 7 bases, and 6 bases had no gene match. The CDR3 runs to 15 residues.

The chain carries TRBV29-1 and TRBJ1-2; the D is unclear. Germline CDR1 is SQVTM and CDR2 is ANQGSEA. The CDR3 is 14 amino acids. V was pared by 5 bases and J by 5 bases, with 18 bases between. CDR3 region: CSVLPRAETYGYTF. The CDR3 region has the DNA TGCAGCGTTCTCCCGCGGGCCGAGACTTATGGCTACACCTTC.

V is TRBV19 and J is TRBJ1-1; 7 bases are a match to TRBD1. CDR3 length: 14 residues. CDR1 and CDR2 from the germline V gene are LNHDA and SQIVND (reference sequence). The V and J ends lost 6 bases and 3 bases, in that order; junction bases with no gene match: 7. As DNA, the CDR3 is TGTGCCAGTAGCCGGACAGGCTCGTACACTGAAGCTTTCTTT. Its protein is CASSRTGSYTEAFF.

This clone appeared once. The rearrangement links TRBV19 to TRBJ1-5, with D hard to call. Germline V gene data show CDR1 as LNHDA and CDR2 as SQIVND (reference sequence). The CDR3 runs to 15 residues. Trimming left V 5 bases short and J 8 bases short, with 19 bases between. CDR3 sequence reads: CASSSYVPREKPQHF. Here the CDR3 DNA reads TGTGCCAGTAGTTCCTACGTCCCCCGCGAAAAGCCCCAGCATTTT.

The J gene is TRBJ1-4, the V gene TRBV7-9; 9 bases fit TRBD1. The CDR3 totals 16 residues. V lost 2 bases, J lost 4 bases, and 5 bases stayed unmatched. Germline CDR1 SEHNR, CDR2 FQNEAQ (reference sequence). CDR3: CASSLSGQGGNEKLFF. DNA for the CDR3: TGTGCCAGCAGCTTATCGGGACAGGGAGGTAATGAAAAACTGTTTTTT.

This chain uses TRBV7-9 with TRBJ1-1; no definite D call. The V end lost 5 bases, the J end lost 1 base, and 5 bases lay between the germline ends. Germline V gene lookup returns CDR1 SEHNR and CDR2 FQNEAQ (reference sequence). This CDR3 is 12 amino acids long. CDR3 region: CASSPSNTEAFF. CDR3 bases: TGTGCCAGCAGCCCGTCGAACACTGAAGCTTTCTTT.

This clone was observed a single time. V gene TRBV5-1 combines with J gene TRBJ1-3; 8 nucleotides agree with TRBD1. Germline V gives CDR1 SGHRS, CDR2 YFSETQ. V lost 4 bases, J lost 3 bases, and 6 bases stayed unmatched. This CDR3 has 15 residues. CDR3 in DNA: TGCGCCAGCAGCCCTCAGGGGGCCGGTGGAAACACCATATATTTT. It encodes CASSPQGAGGNTIYF.

The chain is built from TRBV5-1 and TRBJ1-3, with 9 positions matching TRBD1. The CDR3 extends over 15 amino acids. V shed 0 bases and J 8 bases; nucleotides not matched to a gene: 6. Germline V gene lookup returns CDR1 SGHRS and CDR2 YFSETQ. As DNA, the CDR3 is TGCGCCAGCAGCTTGGCTCCGGACAGGGGATACACCATATATTTT. Translated: CASSLAPDRGYTIYF.

The table lists this clone with a count of one. This chain joins TRBV5-4 and TRBJ2-7; 8 nucleotides line up with TRBD1. Germline CDR1 SGHNT, CDR2 YYREEE (reference sequence). Trimming took 4 bases from V and 5 from J; bases not matched to a gene: 8. This CDR3 contains 14 residues. The CDR3 spells CASSPDRVGDEQYF. The DNA of the CDR3 is TGTGCCAGCAGCCCGGACAGGGTCGGTGACGAGCAGTACTTC.

The chain is built from TRBV29-1 and TRBJ2-7, with 13 bases that match TRBD2. Germline lookup yields CDR1 SQVTM and CDR2 ANQGSEA. This CDR3 has 15 residues. The junction had 2 bases not matched to a gene; V was cut back by 0 bases and J by 3 bases. Here the CDR3 DNA reads TGCAGCGTTGAAGATAGACTAGCGGGAGGCTACGAGCAGTACTTC. Translation: CSVEDRLAGGYEQYF.

The J gene is TRBJ1-2, the V gene TRBV7-6; 7 nucleotides align to TRBD1. V lost 0 bases, J lost 3 bases, and 4 bases stayed unmatched. The V gene's germline CDR1 is SGHVS and CDR2 FNYEAQ. The CDR3 covers 15 residues. The CDR3 coding sequence is TGTGCCAGCAGCTTAGCGCAAGGGGGCTACTATGGCTACACCTTC. It yields the protein CASSLAQGGYYGYTF.

V usage is TRBV5-4 and J usage is TRBJ2-1, with TRBD2 matching 14 bases. Germline CDR1 is SGHNT and CDR2 is YYREEE (reference sequence). With V trimmed by 0 bases and J by 2 bases, 4 bases remained unmatched. This CDR3 has 18 residues. The CDR3 DNA follows: TGTGCCAGCAGCTTGGGGACTAGCGGGAGGTTTGCCTACAATGAGCAGTTCTTC. This sequence encodes CASSLGTSGRFAYNEQFF.

This chain connects TRBV6-5 to TRBJ2-7, with D perhaps matching TRBD2 (6 bases). The V end was cut by 2 bases, the J end by 5 bases, with 19 bases between. Germline V gives CDR1 MNHEY, CDR2 SVGAGI. This CDR3 comprises 16 residues. The DNA of the CDR3 is TGTGCCAGCAGTTACAGGAAAGGCGGAGGGTTCGACGAGCAGTACTTC. Its translation: CASSYRKGGGFDEQYF.

Only one count was recorded for this clone. This rearrangement joins TRBV7-6 to TRBJ1-5; D unresolved. The CDR3 covers 12 residues. Looked up from germline, CDR1 is SGHVS and CDR2 is FNYEAQ. The ends were cut back, 3 bases at V and 10 bases at J, with 10 bases in the middle. CDR3 DNA: TGTGCCAGCAGCTTTGAGGGTAGCCCCCAGCATTTT. Its translation is CASSFEGSPQHF.

This chain uses TRBV6-5 with TRBJ1-3; TRBD1 matches 7 bases. Unmatched junction bases numbered 3, after V lost 5 bases and J lost 5 bases. Looked up from germline, CDR1 is MNHEY and CDR2 is SVGAGI. This CDR3 spans 13 amino acids. CDR3 sequence reads: CASSRDSRNTIYF. The CDR3 region has the DNA TGTGCCAGCAGTCGGGACAGTAGAAACACCATATATTTT.

The rearrangement joins TRBV5-4 to TRBJ2-7; possible D gene TRBD2, 6 bases. Trimming took 3 bases from V and 3 from J, leaving 13 bases between them. CDR3 size: 14 residues. Germline V CDR1 and CDR2: SGHNT, YYREEE (reference sequence). The CDR3 sequence: CASSSEEGDYEQYF. The CDR3, as DNA: TGTGCCAGCAGCTCGGAGGAGGGAGACTACGAGCAGTACTTC.

The chain employs TRBV9 and TRBJ2-1, with TRBD1 identical over 7 bases. The CDR3 loop spans 16 amino acids. V shed 0 bases and J 3 bases; nucleotides not matched to a gene: 6. Germline V gene sequence: CDR1 SGDLS, CDR2 YYNGEE. The CDR3 coding sequence is TGTGCCAGCAGCGTAGCGGAGTGGGACAGCTACAATGAGCAGTTCTTC. Residues: CASSVAEWDSYNEQFF.

This clone was observed a handful of times. The chain links TRBV27 to TRBJ2-7; 8 bases match TRBD1. This CDR3 contains 13 residues. The V and J ends lost 5 bases and 6 bases, in that order; junction bases with no gene match: 6. CDR1 MNHEY and CDR2 SMNVEV come from the germline V gene (reference sequence). The CDR3 DNA reads TGTGCCAGCAGTCAAGGACAGGGCGGCGAGCAGTACTTC. It encodes CASSQGQGGEQYF.

With regard to this clone: The junction departs from the called germline gene at one end, perhaps through a read error. This chain connects TRBV7-7 to TRBJ2-5; 7 bases are shared with TRBD2. The CDR3 totals 14 residues. Germline V lookup: CDR1 SSHAT, CDR2 FNYEAQ (reference sequence). Here the CDR3 DNA reads TGTGCTAGCAGCCGGAGGGAGGGAAGAGAGACCCAGTACTTC. Translated, it gives CASSRREGRETQYF.

This sequence joins TRBV25-1 and TRBJ2-7; D is possibly TRBD1 (5 bases). The germline CDR1 and CDR2 sequences are MGHDK and SYGVNS. The CDR3 has 15 residues. V lost 1 base to trimming and J lost 6 bases, with 16 bases between them. CDR3 coding DNA: TGTGCCAGCAGTGAATCCACGGCAGGGAACCGCGAGCAGTACTTC. Residues: CASSESTAGNREQYF.